This T cell receptor (beta chain) comes out of a study of shared clonotypes between healthy human individuals. Study-level points and caveats: Few donors restricted represented genetic and exposure-history diversity.

Terminally differentiated effector memory CD45RA+ cells were excluded by CCR7 positive selection of CD45RO-negative cells. The CDR3 totals 15 residues. The V end was cut by 4 bases, the J end by 0 bases, with 11 bases between. Germline loops: CDR1 SGHAT, CDR2 FQNNGV. The protocol was immunoSEQ multiplex PCR, while the TCRdb copy is restricted to in-frame clones and leaves out a portion. This table holds over 2,000,000 clones, just under 95% found once. Worth noting for this clone: Its antigen is currently unknown.

J is TRBJ2-3 and V is TRBV11-2; D might be TRBD1 or TRBD2, each matching 5 bases. The TCR originated in a man aged 18 to 30 in good health. Some clones in this sample may be carry-over from other donors' samples. Sequencing input: naive CD8+ T cells from PBMCs. CDR3 DNA: TGTGCCAGCAGCTCCCGGGACCAGAGCACAGATACGCAGTATTTT. Protein: CASSSRDQSTDTQYF. The full variable domain, completed using reference TRBV11-2 and TRBJ2-3, is EAGVAQSPRYKIIEKRQSVAFWCNPISGHATLYWYQQILGQGPKLLIQFQNNGVVDDSQLPKDRFSAERLKGVDSTLKIQPAKLEDSAVYLCASSSRDQSTDTQYFGPGTRLTVL.